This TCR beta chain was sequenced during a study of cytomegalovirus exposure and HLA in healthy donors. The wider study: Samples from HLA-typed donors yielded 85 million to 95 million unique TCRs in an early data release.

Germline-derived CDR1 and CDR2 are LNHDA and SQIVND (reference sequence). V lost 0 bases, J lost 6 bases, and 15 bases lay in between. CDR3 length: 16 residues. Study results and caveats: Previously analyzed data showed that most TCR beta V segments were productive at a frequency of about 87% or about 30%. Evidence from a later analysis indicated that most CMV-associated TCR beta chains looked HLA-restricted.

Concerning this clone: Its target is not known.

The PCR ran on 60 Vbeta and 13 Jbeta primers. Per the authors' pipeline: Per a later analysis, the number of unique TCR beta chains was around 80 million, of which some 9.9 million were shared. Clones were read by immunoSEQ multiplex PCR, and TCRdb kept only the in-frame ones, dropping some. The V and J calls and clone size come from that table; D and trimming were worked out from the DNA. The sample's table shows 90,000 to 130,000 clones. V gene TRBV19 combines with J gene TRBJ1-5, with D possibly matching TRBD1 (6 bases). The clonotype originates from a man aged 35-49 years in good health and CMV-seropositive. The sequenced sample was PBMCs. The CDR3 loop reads CASSIDRDTGTQPQHF. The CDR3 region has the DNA TGTGCCAGTAGTATAGATCGGGACACAGGGACTCAGCCCCAGCATTTT.